This record concerns one T cell receptor (beta chain) sequence. Its target is not known. The data were taken from a study of cytomegalovirus exposure and HLA in healthy donors. Study-wide background: The approximately 120 validation repertoires, a later analysis reported, used the same platform as the roughly 710 first-cohort repertoires.

This CDR3 is built from 11 residues. The germline gives CDR1 MNHNS, CDR2 SASEGT. V lost 3 bases and J lost 6, with 3 bases in between. Assay used: immunoSEQ multiplex PCR; TCRdb lists only in-frame clones, some missing. Of some 230,000 clones in the sample, 90% to 95% were seen once. Whole-study findings and limits: The study found most TCR sequences rare, yet found some public TCRs in many donors. A few of the chains that were CMV-associated were confirmed in vitro to be specific for CMV antigens.

The donors were part of the validation cohort, which consisted of more than 90 subjects and was separate from the first cohort of hundreds of subjects. The source is a woman under 30 in good health and CMV-seronegative. Sequencing input: PBMCs. The gene calls are TRBV6-1 and TRBJ1-5; D is uncertain. The CDR3 reads CASSDRQPQHF. CDR3 sequence (DNA): TGTGCCAGCAGTGACCGTCAGCCCCAGCATTTT.